The 25 T cell receptor beta chains below come from one sample, sequenced in a study of shared clonotypes between healthy human individuals. Some clones are missing from TCRdb's copy, which holds only in-frame ones; the method was immunoSEQ multiplex PCR. There are 2,100,000 or so clones in the sample; approximately 96% occur only once, and approximately 0.13% lies in the top ten. Sequencing used naive CD4+ T cells sorted from blood. As to subset: CD45RA+ positively selected. The source of these receptors is a man aged 18 to 35 in good health.

This clone was seen a few times. The V and J genes are TRBV27 and TRBJ2-5, with 9 positions matching TRBD1. Unmatched junction bases numbered 7, after V lost 3 bases and J lost 5 bases. The CDR3 length is 15 residues. In germline, CDR1 is MNHEY, CDR2 SMNVEV (reference sequence). For the CDR3, the DNA is TGTGCCAGCAGTTTCGGACAGGGGCGATTGGAGACCCAGTACTTC. Translation: CASSFGQGRLETQYF.

The V call is TRBV11-2, the J call TRBJ2-1; TRBD2 matches 8 bases. After removal of 5 bases from V and 10 bases from J, the junction contained 7 bases not matched to a gene. Germline V gene lookup returns CDR1 SGHAT and CDR2 FQNNGV. This CDR3 contains 13 residues. CDR3 nucleotide sequence: TGTGCCAGCAGCAGCGGGAGCGCTGGGGAGCAGTTCTTC. This gives the protein CASSSGSAGEQFF.

The V and J genes are TRBV5-3 and TRBJ2-7; 7 bases map to TRBD2. TRBV5-3 is known as an ORF, though its function is uncertain. CDR3 length: 15 residues. The trim removed 1 base at V and 5 bases at J, leaving 9 bases unmatched. Here the CDR3 DNA reads TGTGCCAGAAGCTTGCTTTGCGGGAGTTCCCACGAGCAGTACTTC. The encoded protein is CARSLLCGSSHEQYF.

V is TRBV5-1 and J is TRBJ2-7; D is undetermined. The germline V and J ends were trimmed by 0 bases and 0 bases, with 13 bases remaining between them. This CDR3 comprises 16 residues. CDR1 and CDR2 from the germline V gene are SGHRS and YFSETQ. CDR3 residues: CASSLVSRAYSYEQYF. The CDR3 region has the DNA TGCGCCAGCAGCTTGGTCTCGCGAGCGTACTCCTACGAGCAGTACTTC.

V and J are TRBV10-3 and TRBJ2-6; 11 nucleotides line up with TRBD1. V shed 10 bases and J 0 bases; nucleotides not matched to a gene: 8. CDR3 length: 17 amino acids. CDR1 ENHRY and CDR2 SYGVKD come from the germline V gene. The CDR3 region has the DNA TGTGCCACCTTGGACAGGGGGCGCTTCTCTGGGGCCAACGTCCTGACTTTC. Amino acid sequence: CATLDRGRFSGANVLTF.

The chain has TRBV4-1 and TRBJ2-3, with TRBD1 matching over 11 bases. This CDR3 has 16 residues. Germline loops: CDR1 MGHRA, CDR2 YSYEKL. V shed 3 bases, J shed 3 bases, and the junction held 5 bases outside the gene matches. CDR3 in DNA: TGCGCCAGCAGCCAGCCCGGACAGGGGGCAACAGATACGCAGTATTTT. This encodes CASSQPGQGATDTQYF.

This clone was picked up one time. The chain couples TRBV9 to TRBJ1-2; D unclear. Germline assignment: CDR1 SGDLS and CDR2 YYNGEE. This CDR3 comprises 14 residues. Trimming stripped 4 bases from V and 4 bases from J, with 14 bases between. The CDR3 nucleotides are TGTGCCAGCAGCCCACCATCCGGTCCCTATGGCTACACCTTC. Translation: CASSPPSGPYGYTF.

The chain links TRBV5-1 to TRBJ1-2; tentatively, D is TRBD1 (5 bases). Germline lookup yields CDR1 SGHRS and CDR2 YFSETQ. The CDR3 length is 13 residues. The ends were cut back, 4 bases at V and 2 bases at J, with 9 bases in the middle. CDR3 amino acids: CASSNRDNYGYTF. CDR3 nucleotides: TGCGCCAGCAGCAATCGGGACAACTATGGCTACACCTTC.

The chain uses TRBV5-1 and TRBJ1-4, with 7 positions matching TRBD1. Germline V gene sequence: CDR1 SGHRS, CDR2 YFSETQ. Trimming took 3 bases from V and 8 from J; bases not matched to a gene: 7. The CDR3 consists of 14 residues. The CDR3, as DNA: TGCGCCAGCAGCTACGACAGGGAAGGCGAAAAACTGTTTTTT. It translates to CASSYDREGEKLFF.

Note on this clone: The same CDR3 arises from other DNA sequences in this sample as well. V is TRBV5-1 and J is TRBJ2-5; 10 nucleotides line up with TRBD2. From germline, CDR1 is SGHRS and CDR2 YFSETQ. This CDR3 spans 13 amino acids. V lost 2 bases to trimming and J lost 5 bases; unmatched junction nucleotides: 0. Written as DNA, the CDR3 is TGCGCCAGCAGCTTAGCGGGAGGGGAGACCCAGTACTTC. Its translation: CASSLAGGETQYF.

The V call is TRBV7-2, the J call TRBJ2-3; D is tentatively TRBD1 or TRBD2 (6 bases each). Germline CDR1 is SGHTA and CDR2 is FQGNSA. The CDR3 totals 12 residues. V lost 5 bases and J 8 bases, leaving 11 bases between the germline ends. CDR3 residues: CASSPQGGTQYF. CDR3 in DNA: TGTGCCAGCAGCCCACAGGGAGGTACGCAGTATTTT.

The rearrangement uses TRBV6-5 and TRBJ1-4; perhaps TRBD1 as D (6 bases). V dropped 2 bases and J dropped 7 bases, with 17 bases sitting between them. The CDR3 runs 16 residues. CDR1 and CDR2 from the germline V gene are MNHEY and SVGAGI. DNA for the CDR3: TGTGCCAGCAGTTACGGGTCCGGGACAACAGCTGAAAAACTGTTTTTT. It codes for CASSYGSGTTAEKLFF.

The rearrangement uses TRBV6-5 and TRBJ2-6; no clear D gene. This CDR3 has 12 residues. Germline V gene sequence: CDR1 MNHEY, CDR2 SVGAGI. Trimming took 6 bases from V and 9 from J, leaving 9 bases between them. The CDR3 protein is CASSPGFNVLTF. The CDR3 coding sequence is TGTGCCAGCAGCCCCGGATTCAACGTCCTGACTTTC.

The chain joins TRBV19 to TRBJ2-7; 11 positions agree with TRBD2. The V gene's germline CDR1 is LNHDA and CDR2 SQIVND (reference sequence). The CDR3 contains 14 residues. V shed 10 bases, J shed 0 bases, and the junction held 5 bases outside the gene matches. The DNA of the CDR3 is TGTGCCACCTCGACTAGCGGGACCTCCTACGAGCAGTACTTC. Its protein is CATSTSGTSYEQYF.

The rearrangement joins TRBV7-2 to TRBJ2-7; TRBD2 is a possible D gene (6 bases). Between the trimmed V and J ends, which lost 3 bases and 1 base, there was a span of 13 bases. CDR3 size: 15 residues. Germline values: CDR1 SGHTA, CDR2 FQGNSA. As DNA, the CDR3 is TGTGCCAGCAGCTTGGAGGGAGGCTTATCCTACGAGCAGTACTTC. This translates into CASSLEGGLSYEQYF.

To note about this clone: Other DNA sequences in the same sample also yield this CDR3. The rearrangement uses TRBV5-6 and TRBJ2-5; D is ambiguous. The CDR3 totals 11 residues. Between the trimmed V and J ends, which lost 4 bases and 3 bases, there was a span of 4 bases. Per the germline V gene, CDR1 is SGHDT and CDR2 is YYEEEE. This chain's CDR3 is CASSLEETQYF. DNA for the CDR3: TGTGCCAGCAGCCTTGAAGAGACCCAGTACTTC. The full variable domain, with the rest looked up from reference TRBV5-6 and TRBJ2-5, is DAGVTQSPTHLIKTRGQQVTLRCSPKSGHDTVSWYQQALGQGPQFIFQYYEEEERQRGNFPDRFSGHQFPNYSSELNVNALLLGDSALYLCASSLEETQYFGPGTRLLVL.

The chain combines TRBV7-2 with TRBJ1-6; perhaps TRBD1 as D (5 bases). V was trimmed by 1 base and J by 10 bases, leaving 14 bases between them. CDR1 SGHTA and CDR2 FQGNSA come from the germline V gene. The CDR3 totals 15 residues. The CDR3 spells CASSLGQTVGSPLHF. In DNA form, the CDR3 reads TGTGCCAGCAGCTTAGGACAGACGGTAGGATCACCCCTCCACTTT.

Notes on this clone: Other nucleotide sequences from this sample produce the same CDR3. This chain uses TRBV7-2 with TRBJ2-7; 8 bases match TRBD2. This CDR3 region has 15 residues. J was trimmed by 2 bases and V by 1 base; bases with no gene match: 4. The germline V gene has CDR1 SGHTA and CDR2 FQGNSA. The CDR3 loop is CASSLGAGGAYEQYF. CDR3 in DNA: TGTGCCAGCAGCTTAGGGGCGGGAGGCGCCTACGAGCAGTACTTC.

Worth noting for this clone: Other DNA sequences in the same sample also yield this CDR3. The chain recombines TRBV9 with TRBJ1-5, with 8 bases matching TRBD1. The V gene's germline CDR1 is SGDLS and CDR2 YYNGEE. The CDR3 runs 15 residues. Trimming took 2 bases from V and 2 from J; bases not matched to a gene: 3. The CDR3 DNA is TGTGCCAGCAGCGTCGGGACAGGTGGCAATCAGCCCCAGCATTTT. It translates to CASSVGTGGNQPQHF. Drawing the rest from reference TRBV9 and TRBJ1-5, the complete variable domain is DSGVTQTPKHLITATGQRVTLRCSPRSGDLSVYWYQQSLDQGLQFLIQYYNGEERAKGNILERFSAQQFPDLHSELNLSSLELGDSALYFCASSVGTGGNQPQHFGDGTRLSIL.

This clone has a handful of counts. CDR3 in amino acids: CASSDFGGGANEQFF. The CDR3 DNA follows: TGTGCCAGCAGTGACTTTGGCGGGGGGGCCAATGAGCAGTTCTTC. The V and J genes are TRBV6-4 and TRBJ2-1, with TRBD2 matching 9 bases. From germline, CDR1 is MRHNA and CDR2 SNTAGT. J gave up 6 bases and V 1 base, and 4 bases lay outside the gene matches. This CDR3 spans 15 amino acids.

In regard to this clone: Other DNA sequences in this specimen translate into the identical CDR3. The rearrangement uses TRBV6-5 and TRBJ2-1; a weak D match, TRBD2 (6 bases). The CDR3 has 12 residues. Trimming shortened V by 5 bases and J by 4 bases, and 6 bases separated the two germline ends. The V gene's germline CDR1 is MNHEY and CDR2 SVGAGI. The CDR3 loop reads CASSRGYNEQFF. Written as DNA, the CDR3 is TGTGCCAGCAGTCGGGGGTACAATGAGCAGTTCTTC.

The chain combines TRBV7-2 with TRBJ2-5; the match to TRBD2 covers 13 bases. The CDR3 has 16 residues. The V and J ends lost 5 bases and 5 bases, in that order; junction bases with no gene match: 8. The germline gives CDR1 SGHTA, CDR2 FQGNSA. CDR3 in DNA: TGTGCCAGCAGCCCGACCGGGACTAGCGGGACGGAGACCCAGTACTTC. Translation gives CASSPTGTSGTETQYF.

This chain links TRBV10-3 with TRBJ1-2; D is undetermined. CDR3 length equals 13 residues. Germline V lookup: CDR1 ENHRY, CDR2 SYGVKD. Trimming shortened V by 7 bases and J by 3 bases, and 12 bases separated the two germline ends. CDR3 region: CAIKAGHDYGYTF. In DNA, the CDR3 is TGTGCCATCAAGGCGGGCCACGACTATGGCTACACCTTC.

This chain uses TRBV7-9 with TRBJ1-3, with D unclear. CDR3 length: 15 amino acids. From germline, CDR1 is SEHNR and CDR2 FQNEAQ (reference sequence). The V end lost 5 bases, the J end lost 4 bases, and 15 bases lay between the germline ends. CDR3 in amino acids: CASSPTGSGGNTIYF. The CDR3 DNA is TGTGCCAGCAGCCCAACCGGGTCCGGGGGAAACACCATATATTTT.

As for this clone: Other DNA sequences in the same sample also yield this CDR3. The V call is TRBV5-1, the J call TRBJ2-7; D gene uncertain. This CDR3 comprises 14 residues. Germline values: CDR1 SGHRS, CDR2 YFSETQ. Trimming pared 1 base from V and 2 bases from J, leaving 10 bases between. The CDR3 region is CASSLRQGPYEQYF. The CDR3 DNA reads TGCGCCAGCAGCTTGAGGCAAGGACCCTACGAGCAGTACTTC. The entire variable domain, with the rest obtained from reference TRBV5-1 and TRBJ2-7, is as follows: KAGVTQTPRYLIKTRGQQVTLSCSPISGHRSVSWYQQTPGQGLQFLFEYFSETQRNKGNFPGRFSGRQFSNSRSEMNVSTLELGDSALYLCASSLRQGPYEQYFGPGTRLTVT.